The 30 T cell receptor beta chains in this list originate from one sample, sequenced in a study of persistence of HIV-infected CD4 T cells. No antigens are known for them. This nonspecific control used anti-CD3/anti-CD28 bead stimulation of CD4+ T cells. Sorting of responding CD4+ T cells relied on upregulated CD40 ligand together with CD69. The immunoSEQ assay was version 4, run in survey mode. The assay was immunoSEQ multiplex PCR, and TCRdb's table has in-frame clones only and misses some. Among about 45,000 clones listed, 80% to 90% were seen once. This sample comprised CD4+ T cells sorted from PBMCs after roughly 19-hour stimulation, obtained from a patient who received antiretroviral therapy. The receptors here all came from an adult woman with HIV who was CMV-seropositive.

This rearrangement joins TRBV3-1 (or the pseudogene TRBV3-2) to TRBJ2-5; D is unclear. The CDR3 covers 13 residues. Deletions cut 4 bases from V and 4 bases from J, with 10 bases between. Germline V CDR1 and CDR2: LGHDT, YNNKEL (reference sequence). DNA of the CDR3: TGTGCCAGCAGCCCCATTTTATTAGAGACCCAGTACTTC. Translation: CASSPILLETQYF.

The J gene is TRBJ2-5, the V gene TRBV30; no clear D gene. The germline V and J ends were trimmed by 0 bases and 2 bases, with 7 bases remaining between them. The germline CDR1 and CDR2 sequences are GTSNPN and SVGIG (reference sequence). This CDR3 comprises 13 residues. For the CDR3, the DNA is TGTGCCTGGAGTGTAACGGAACAAGAGACCCAGTACTTC. Residues: CAWSVTEQETQYF. The whole variable domain, filled in from reference TRBV30 and TRBJ2-5, reads SQTIHQWPATLVQPVGSPLSLECTVEGTSNPNLYWYRQAAGRGLQLLFYSVGIGQISSEVPQNLSASRPQDRQFILSSKKLLLSDSGFYLCAWSVTEQETQYFGPGTRLLVL.

The V and J genes are TRBV4-3 and TRBJ1-4, with 8 bases lining up with TRBD1. The CDR3 covers 15 residues. CDR1 and CDR2 (germline): LGHNA, YSLEER. V lost 4 bases, J lost 5 bases, and 6 bases stayed unmatched. The CDR3 protein is CASSLGTGGNEKLFF. CDR3 DNA: TGCGCCAGCAGCCTCGGGACAGGAGGCAATGAAAAACTGTTTTTT.

The rearrangement uses TRBV5-1 and TRBJ2-5, with a possible D match to TRBD2 (5 bases). V dropped 1 base and J dropped 5 bases, with 6 bases sitting between them. Germline V CDR1 and CDR2: SGHRS, YFSETQ. The CDR3 spans 12 residues. For the CDR3, the DNA is TGCGCCAGCAGCTTGACGGGGGAGACCCAGTACTTC. Translated: CASSLTGETQYF.

V usage is TRBV6-6 and J usage is TRBJ1-3; D is ambiguous. V was cut by 6 bases and J by 4 bases, with 10 bases left in between. Germline CDR1 is MNHNY and CDR2 is SVGAGI (reference sequence). The CDR3 sequence is 13 residues long. This chain's CDR3 is CASSLSPGNTIYF. CDR3 nucleotides: TGTGCCAGCAGCCTCAGCCCAGGAAACACCATATATTTT.

The chain links TRBV21-1 to TRBJ1-3; the table calls TRBD1, which could not be checked here. TRBV21-1 is a known pseudogene. CDR3 length equals 15 residues. This CDR3 is CASSQLDSAGNTIYF. DNA for the CDR3: TGTGCCAGCAGCCAATTAGACAGCGCTGGAAACACCATATATTTT.

The chain joins TRBV21-1 to TRBJ1-2; the table's D call, TRBD1, was not checked against the DNA. TRBV21-1 represents a pseudogene. This CDR3 has 13 amino acids. CDR3: CASSNKTVCGYTF. In DNA form, the CDR3 reads TGTGCCAGCAGCAACAAGACAGTTTGCGGCTACACCTTC.

The chain employs TRBV28 and TRBJ1-2; D may be TRBD1 (5 bases). The V and J ends lost 5 bases and 2 bases respectively, with 15 bases between them. The V gene's germline CDR1 is MDHEN and CDR2 SYDVKM. This CDR3 contains 15 residues. DNA of the CDR3: TGTGCCAGCAGTCTTGGGGGACTGTTCAACTATGGCTACACCTTC. It is translated as CASSLGGLFNYGYTF.

This clone was counted only a few times. V usage is TRBV7-3 and J usage is TRBJ2-7; 9 nucleotides agree with TRBD1. The CDR3 is 16 residues long. The junction had 6 bases not matched to a gene; V was cut back by 0 bases and J by 3 bases. Germline lookup yields CDR1 SGHTA and CDR2 FQGTGA. CDR3 loop: CASSLTPGTGIYEQYF. In DNA, the CDR3 is TGTGCCAGCAGCTTAACCCCCGGGACAGGGATCTACGAGCAGTACTTC.

The chain recombines TRBV12-3 or TRBV12-4 with TRBJ1-2; TRBD1 agrees at 7 bases. The CDR3 totals 13 residues. Trimming at V came to 4 bases and at J to 10 bases, leaving 9 bases not matched to a gene. CDR3 coding DNA: TGTGCCAGCAGTTCGCTCAGGGGGGATTCCTACACCTTC. This gives the protein CASSSLRGDSYTF.

V and J are TRBV18 and TRBJ2-2, with 8 bases that match TRBD1. The germline V gene has CDR1 KGHSH and CDR2 LQKENI. The junction had 1 base not matched to a gene; V was cut back by 0 bases and J by 1 base. The length of the CDR3 is 16 residues. CDR3 nucleotide sequence: TGTGCCAGCTCACCACCGGACAGGGTGAACACCGGGGAGCTGTTTTTT. Translated, it gives CASSPPDRVNTGELFF.

This chain links TRBV3-1 (or the pseudogene TRBV3-2) with TRBJ2-5; D is possibly TRBD1 or TRBD2 (6 bases each). The V gene lost 0 bases and the J gene lost 4 bases, with 15 bases spanning the gap. The CDR3 length is 16 residues. Germline CDR1 reads LGHDT; CDR2 reads YNNKEL (reference sequence). The CDR3 sequence is CASSQDWTTGRETQYF. CDR3 nucleotide sequence: TGTGCCAGCAGCCAAGATTGGACTACAGGGCGAGAGACCCAGTACTTC.

This clone has just one count. The chain's CDR3 is CASSQTVIGGANVLTF. CDR3 DNA sequence: TGCGCCAGCAGCCAGACAGTGATAGGGGGGGCCAACGTCCTGACTTTC. The J gene is TRBJ2-6, the V gene TRBV5-1; D is perhaps TRBD1 (5 bases). Germline V gives CDR1 SGHRS, CDR2 YFSETQ. With 4 bases removed from V and 4 bases from J, the gap between germline ends came to 15 bases. CDR3 length equals 16 residues.

In its sample, this clone was seen a few times. The chain joins TRBV6-2 or TRBV6-3 to TRBJ1-5, with D unclear. The CDR3 covers 16 residues. The ends were cut back, 6 bases at V and 2 bases at J, with 17 bases in the middle. Per the germline V gene, CDR1 is MNHEY and CDR2 is SVGEGT. The CDR3, as DNA: TGTGCCAGCAGCCCCCCGGAGGGATGGGGCAATCAGCCCCAGCATTTT. This sequence encodes CASSPPEGWGNQPQHF.

J is TRBJ1-1 and V is TRBV5-4; D may be TRBD1 (6 bases). Germline CDR1 is SGHNT and CDR2 is YYREEE (reference sequence). V was cut by 2 bases and J by 0 bases, with 17 bases left in between. The CDR3 has 17 residues. This CDR3 is CASSFRQAAFMNTEAFF. As DNA, the CDR3 is TGTGCCAGCAGCTTTCGACAGGCCGCCTTCATGAACACTGAAGCTTTCTTT.

The J gene is TRBJ2-7, the V gene TRBV11-1; perhaps D is TRBD1 or TRBD2 (5 bases each). CDR3 length: 15 residues. V was pared by 5 bases and J by 3 bases, with 17 bases between. CDR1 and CDR2 from the germline V gene are SGHAT and FQDESV (reference sequence). CDR3 in DNA: TGTGCCAGCAGCCGGGGACGTCATGTCGACTACGAGCAGTACTTC. It is translated as CASSRGRHVDYEQYF.

V and J are TRBV29-1 and TRBJ2-3; possibly TRBD1 for D (5 bases). The CDR3 length is 14 residues. Per the germline V gene, CDR1 is SQVTM and CDR2 is ANQGSEA. Trimming pared 7 bases from V and 3 bases from J, leaving 17 bases between. DNA for the CDR3: TGCAGCGCCGTTGGGCAGGGATTAACAGATACGCAGTATTTT. It codes for CSAVGQGLTDTQYF.

The chain uses TRBV27 and TRBJ1-6; no reliable D call. CDR3 length: 15 residues. Trimming left V 2 bases short and J 9 bases short, with 14 bases between. Germline CDR1 MNHEY, CDR2 SMNVEV (reference sequence). The CDR3 here is CASSLGPLGSSPLHF. CDR3 DNA sequence: TGTGCCAGCAGTTTAGGACCTCTTGGGAGTTCACCCCTCCACTTT.

This clone has just a few counts. This chain joins TRBV4-1 and TRBJ2-5; D gene uncertain. CDR1 is MGHRA and CDR2 is YSYEKL in the germline V gene. CDR3 length equals 18 residues. The V gene lost 0 bases and the J gene lost 4 bases, with 21 bases spanning the gap. The CDR3 region is CASSQDFLSPQLGETQYF. For the CDR3, the DNA is TGCGCCAGCAGCCAAGACTTCCTAAGCCCCCAACTGGGAGAGACCCAGTACTTC.

This clone was observed once. The chain is built from TRBV3-1 (or the pseudogene TRBV3-2) and TRBJ1-6; D is perhaps TRBD1 (5 bases). Trimming removed 3 bases from V and 7 bases from J, with 13 bases in between. The CDR3 has 15 amino acids. In germline, CDR1 is LGHDT, CDR2 YNNKEL (reference sequence). The CDR3 reads CASSQFTGLNSPLHF. The DNA for the CDR3 is TGTGCCAGCAGCCAGTTCACAGGTTTGAATTCACCCCTCCACTTT.

The chain carries TRBV5-1 and TRBJ2-7; D not resolved. The CDR3 runs 15 residues. Germline V gene lookup returns CDR1 SGHRS and CDR2 YFSETQ. Between the trimmed V and J ends, which lost 0 bases and 0 bases, there was a span of 10 bases. CDR3 amino acids: CASSLADDPSYEQYF. In DNA form, the CDR3 reads TGCGCCAGCAGCTTGGCCGATGACCCCTCCTACGAGCAGTACTTC. The variable domain in full, completed from reference TRBV5-1 and TRBJ2-7, reads KAGVTQTPRYLIKTRGQQVTLSCSPISGHRSVSWYQQTPGQGLQFLFEYFSETQRNKGNFPGRFSGRQFSNSRSEMNVSTLELGDSALYLCASSLADDPSYEQYFGPGTRLTVT.

The chain uses TRBV18 and TRBJ2-1; D could derive from TRBD1 or TRBD2 (5 bases each). Trimming cost V 4 bases and J 7 bases, with 14 bases left between them. The length of the CDR3 is 14 residues. Germline loops: CDR1 KGHSH, CDR2 LQKENI. The CDR3 region has the DNA TGTGCCAGCTCACGATGGGACGCCGATAATGAGCAGTTCTTC. Translated: CASSRWDADNEQFF.

The chain is built from TRBV12-3 or TRBV12-4 and TRBJ2-3, with D unresolved. The CDR3 is 11 residues long. Between the trimmed V and J ends, which lost 3 bases and 4 bases, there was a span of 2 bases. The CDR3 loop is CASSLSDTQYF. The CDR3 region has the DNA TGTGCCAGCAGTTTGTCAGATACGCAGTATTTT.

The genes are TRBV7-3 and TRBJ2-3; 9 nucleotides agree with TRBD2. Germline CDR1 SGHTA, CDR2 FQGTGA. This CDR3 region has 16 residues. Trimming at V came to 1 base and at J to 2 bases, leaving 4 bases not matched to a gene. This CDR3 is CASSLRPSGVTDTQYF. The DNA of the CDR3 is TGTGCCAGCAGCTTAAGGCCTAGCGGGGTCACAGATACGCAGTATTTT.

The V and J genes are TRBV3-1 (or the pseudogene TRBV3-2) and TRBJ2-1; 8 bases are a match to TRBD2. V dropped 3 bases and J dropped 7; count of bases not matched to a gene: 5. This CDR3 is 14 amino acids long. Germline V gene lookup returns CDR1 LGHDT and CDR2 YNNKEL (reference sequence). The CDR3 reads CASSQLSGENEQFF. The CDR3 bases are TGTGCCAGCAGCCAGCTTAGCGGGGAGAATGAGCAGTTCTTC.

V usage is TRBV15 and J usage is TRBJ2-7; 8 bases line up with TRBD2. The length of the CDR3 is 16 residues. The J segment lost 1 base and the V segment lost 3 bases, leaving 8 bases of the junction unmatched. Germline V gene lookup returns CDR1 LNHNV and CDR2 YYDKDF (reference sequence). The CDR3 DNA sequence: TGTGCCACCAGCAGGGGGGGGGCTAGCGGGTCCTACGAGCAGTACTTC. The encoded protein is CATSRGGASGSYEQYF.

This clone was seen just once. The rearrangement uses TRBV20-1 and TRBJ2-1; 9 bases are a match to TRBD1. V lost 3 bases to trimming and J lost 8 bases; unmatched junction nucleotides: 8. Per the germline V gene, CDR1 is DFQATT and CDR2 is SNEGSKA (reference sequence). This CDR3 spans 14 amino acids. The CDR3 is CSASGQGKFDEQFF. Written as DNA, the CDR3 is TGCAGTGCTAGTGGACAGGGGAAGTTTGATGAGCAGTTCTTC.

CDR3 coding DNA: TGCGCCAGCGGGGAGTACAGGGGCTCTGGGGCCAACGTCCTGACTTTC. Its protein product is CASGEYRGSGANVLTF. The V gene is TRBV5-1, the J gene TRBJ2-6; 7 bases fit TRBD1. J gave up 0 bases and V 7 bases, and 7 bases lay outside the gene matches. This CDR3 has 16 amino acids. Per germline, CDR1 SGHRS and CDR2 YFSETQ. Complete variable domain (other parts from reference TRBV5-1 and TRBJ2-6): KAGVTQTPRYLIKTRGQQVTLSCSPISGHRSVSWYQQTPGQGLQFLFEYFSETQRNKGNFPGRFSGRQFSNSRSEMNVSTLELGDSALYLCASGEYRGSGANVLTFGAGSRLTVL.

This chain connects TRBV7-3 to TRBJ2-5; D is undetermined. CDR1 is SGHTA and CDR2 is FQGTGA in the germline V gene. V lost 5 bases and J 5 bases, leaving 18 bases between the germline ends. The CDR3 contains 15 residues. CDR3 residues: CASSRGDRIRETQYF. For the CDR3, the DNA is TGTGCCAGCAGCCGTGGAGACCGGATACGGGAGACCCAGTACTTC.

A note on this clone: It is likely a read error, because the conserved phenylalanine at the end of the CDR3 is missing. The DNA is left out, because the CDR3 cannot be placed on it with certainty; the CDR3 is given as TCRdb lists it. The chain uses TRBV29-1 and TRBJ1-2. Germline V gives CDR1 SQVTM, CDR2 ANQGSEA. The CDR3 totals 11 residues, both ends included. CDR3 in amino acids: CSVGEGGRPRL.